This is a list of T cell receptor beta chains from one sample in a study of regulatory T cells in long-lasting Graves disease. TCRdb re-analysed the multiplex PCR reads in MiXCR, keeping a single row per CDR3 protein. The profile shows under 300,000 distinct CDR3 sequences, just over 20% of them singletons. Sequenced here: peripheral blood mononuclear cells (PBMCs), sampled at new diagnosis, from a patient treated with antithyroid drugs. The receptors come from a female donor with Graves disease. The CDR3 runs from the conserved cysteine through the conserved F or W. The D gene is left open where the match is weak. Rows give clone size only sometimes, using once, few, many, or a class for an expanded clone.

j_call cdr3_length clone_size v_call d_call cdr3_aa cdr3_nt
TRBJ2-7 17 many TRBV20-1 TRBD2 CSAREASGGPRNYEQYF TGCAGTGCTAGAGAGGCTAGCGGGGGGCCCCGTAACTACGAGCAGTACTTC
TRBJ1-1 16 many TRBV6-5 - CASSYLGPRANTEAFF TGTGCCAGCAGTTACTTAGGACCAAGGGCGAACACTGAAGCTTTCTTT
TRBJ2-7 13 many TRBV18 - CASSPRVAYEQYF TGTGCCAGCAGCCCCAGGGTAGCCTACGAGCAGTACTTC
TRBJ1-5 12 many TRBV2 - CASNGDNQPQHF TGTGCCAGCAATGGGGACAATCAGCCCCAGCATTTT
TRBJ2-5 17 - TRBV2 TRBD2 CASSSGTSGALGETQYF TGTGCCAGCAGTTCCGGGACTAGCGGGGCCTTGGGGGAGACCCAGTACTTC
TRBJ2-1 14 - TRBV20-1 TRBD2 CSALLAGHGHEQFF TGCAGTGCGCTACTAGCGGGACACGGACATGAGCAGTTCTTC
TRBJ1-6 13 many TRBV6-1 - CATQGQLSSPLHF TGTGCCACCCAAGGACAGTTGTCTTCACCCCTCCACTTT
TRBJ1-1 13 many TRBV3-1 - CASSPHVQDKAFF TGTGCCAGCAGCCCCCATGTACAGGACAAAGCTTTCTTT
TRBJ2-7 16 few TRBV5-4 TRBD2 CASSWGLAGLSYEQYF TGTGCCAGCAGCTGGGGACTAGCGGGGCTAAGCTACGAGCAGTACTTC
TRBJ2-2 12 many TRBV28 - CASGARTGELFF TGTGCCAGCGGGGCCCGGACCGGGGAGCTGTTTTTT
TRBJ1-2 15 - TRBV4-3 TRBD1 CASSKGTGDPYGYTF TGCGCCAGCAGCAAGGGGACAGGAGACCCATATGGCTACACCTTC
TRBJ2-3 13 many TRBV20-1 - CSARVFNTDTQYF TGCAGTGCTAGAGTCTTTAACACAGATACGCAGTATTTT
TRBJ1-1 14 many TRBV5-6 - CASSLGRAGTEAFF TGTGCCAGCAGCCTCGGGCGGGCGGGCACTGAAGCTTTCTTT
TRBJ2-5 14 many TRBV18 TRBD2 CASSPPRAGVAQYF TGTGCCAGCTCACCACCGAGGGCGGGGGTGGCCCAGTACTTC
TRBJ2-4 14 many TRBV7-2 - CASGGGVAKNIQYF TGTGCCAGCGGTGGCGGCGTAGCCAAAAACATTCAGTACTTC
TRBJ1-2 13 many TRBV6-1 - CASSPGGRYGYTF TGTGCCAGCAGCCCAGGCGGACGCTATGGCTACACCTTC
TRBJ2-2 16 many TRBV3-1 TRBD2 CASSPRGSGRAGELFF TGTGCCAGCAGCCCCCGGGGTAGCGGGAGGGCCGGGGAGCTGTTTTTT
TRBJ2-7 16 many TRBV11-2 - CASSSGTGGYLDEQYF TGTGCCAGCAGCTCGGGGACCGGCGGGTACCTAGACGAGCAGTACTTC
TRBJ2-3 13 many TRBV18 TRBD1 CASSPDREDTQYF TGTGCCAGCTCACCGGACAGGGAAGATACGCAGTATTTT
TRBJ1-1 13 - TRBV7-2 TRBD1 CASSRTGLTEAFF TGTGCCAGCAGCCGGACAGGGTTAACTGAAGCTTTCTTT
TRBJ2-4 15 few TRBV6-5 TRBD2 CASSYNAGGKNIQYF TGTGCCAGCAGTTACAATGCGGGGGGGAAAAACATTCAGTACTTC
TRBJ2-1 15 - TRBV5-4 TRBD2 CASLSGGATHNEQFF TGTGCCAGCCTTAGCGGGGGGGCCACCCACAATGAGCAGTTCTTC
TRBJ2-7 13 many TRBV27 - CASSSPPTYEQYF TGTGCCAGCAGTTCCCCCCCCACCTACGAGCAGTACTTC
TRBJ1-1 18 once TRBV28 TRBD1 CASRQPGTGNFLNTEAFF TGTGCCAGCAGGCAGCCCGGGACAGGGAATTTCCTGAACACTGAAGCTTTCTTT
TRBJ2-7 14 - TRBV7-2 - CANSLGLSSYEQYF TGTGCCAACAGCTTAGGCCTTAGCTCCTACGAGCAGTACTTC
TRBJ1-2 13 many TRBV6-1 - CASSQTGTYGYTF TGTGCCAGCAGTCAGACAGGTACCTATGGCTACACCTTC
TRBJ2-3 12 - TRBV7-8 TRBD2 CASSLAGDAQYF TGTGCCAGCAGCCTAGCGGGAGATGCGCAGTATTTT
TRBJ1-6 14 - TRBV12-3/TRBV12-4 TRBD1 CASRRDSSNSPLHF TGTGCCAGCAGACGGGACAGTAGTAATTCACCCCTCCACTTT
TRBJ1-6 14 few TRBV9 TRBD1 CASSRGQGGSPLHF TGTGCCAGCAGCCGGGGACAGGGGGGTTCACCCCTCCACTTT
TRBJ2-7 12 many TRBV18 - CASSPDQYEQYF TGTGCCAGCTCCCCCGACCAATACGAGCAGTACTTC
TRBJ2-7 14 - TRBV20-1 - CSAYRISSSYEQYF TGCAGTGCTTACAGGATTTCAAGCTCCTACGAGCAGTACTTC
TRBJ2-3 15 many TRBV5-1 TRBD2 CASSLAGVSTDTQYF TGCGCCAGCAGCCTAGCGGGGGTCAGCACAGATACGCAGTATTTT
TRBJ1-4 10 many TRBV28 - CATGRDSLFF TGTGCCACCGGACGAGATTCACTGTTTTTT
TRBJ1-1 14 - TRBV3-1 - CASSRGRENTEAFF TGTGCCAGCAGTCGTGGCAGGGAGAACACTGAAGCCTTCTTT
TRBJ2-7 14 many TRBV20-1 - CSASMQEESYEQYF TGCAGTGCTAGCATGCAAGAAGAATCCTACGAGCAGTACTTC
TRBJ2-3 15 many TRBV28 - CASKGGSGATDTQYF TGTGCCAGCAAAGGTGGGAGCGGAGCCACAGATACGCAGTATTTT
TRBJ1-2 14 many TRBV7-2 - CASSLGQANYGYTF TGTGCCAGCAGCTTAGGACAGGCCAACTATGGCTACACCTTC
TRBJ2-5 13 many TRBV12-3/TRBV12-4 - CASSPRGPETQYF TGTGCCAGCAGTCCTAGGGGCCCCGAGACCCAGTACTTC
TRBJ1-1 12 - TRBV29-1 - CSVVSGDTEAFF TGCAGCGTTGTATCGGGGGACACTGAAGCTTTCTTT
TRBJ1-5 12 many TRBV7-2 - CASSRTNQPQHF TGTGCCAGCAGCCGGACGAATCAGCCCCAGCATTTT